This T cell receptor beta chain was observed in a study of shared clonotypes between healthy human individuals. Study conclusions and caveats: Estimated clonotype richness was generally higher in naive than memory subsets.

A CD45RA+ naive subset and a CD45RA-negative memory subset were split from CD4+ cells. Here immunoSEQ multiplex PCR was the method, and the copy in TCRdb shows in-frame clones only, minus some. In the table there are 2 million to 3 million clones, under 95% of which are singletons. On this clone: Its antigen is unidentified.

CDR1 MNHNS and CDR2 SASEGT come from the germline V gene. The V end lost 2 bases, the J end lost 7 bases, and 12 bases lay between the germline ends. There are 14 residues in the CDR3. The sequence was collected from a man younger than 35 in good health. Some clones in this sample may be carry-over from other donors' samples. This chain joins TRBV6-1 and TRBJ1-5; D call uncertain. Sequences were obtained from naive CD4+ T cells from PBMCs. Subset meaning: CD45RA+ positively selected. The CDR3 protein is CASSERQLRQPQHF. For the CDR3, the DNA is TGTGCCAGCAGTGAAAGGCAGTTAAGACAGCCCCAGCATTTT.